A single sample gave rise to the 18 T cell receptor beta chains below, sequenced in a study of tumor-infiltrating lymphocytes in oesophageal squamous cell carcinoma. From the PCR reads, TCRdb called clonotypes with MiXCR, one entry per CDR3 protein. The table lists 13,000 or so distinct CDR3 sequences, 50% to 70% of them singletons. Sample: esophageal tumor tissue. These receptors were obtained from a female donor with esophageal squamous cell carcinoma.

This clonotype is categorized as large (0.1 to 1%). The chain links TRBV7-3 to TRBJ2-1; 9 nucleotides align to TRBD2. V gave up 1 base and J gave up 6 bases; unmatched junction bases: 4. The CDR3 length is 15 residues. CDR1 SGHTA and CDR2 FQGTGA come from the germline V gene. CDR3 region: CASSLRGLASNEQFF. Here the CDR3 DNA reads TGTGCCAGCAGCTTAAGGGGACTAGCCTCCAATGAGCAGTTCTTC.

The chain carries TRBV11-2 and TRBJ1-4; weak D call: TRBD1 (5 bases). Trimming cost V 5 bases and J 8 bases, with 12 bases left between them. This CDR3 is 13 amino acids long. Germline-derived CDR1 and CDR2 are SGHAT and FQNNGV. CDR3 residues: CASSPTGGEKLFF. The CDR3 DNA sequence: TGTGCCAGCAGCCCGACCGGGGGAGAAAAACTGTTTTTT.

The J gene is TRBJ2-1, the V gene TRBV28; D might be TRBD1 (5 bases). The ends were cut back, 0 bases at V and 6 bases at J, with 9 bases in the middle. Germline assignment: CDR1 MDHEN and CDR2 SYDVKM. The CDR3 totals 14 residues. The CDR3 sequence: CASSLWAGINEQFF. CDR3 nucleotide sequence: TGTGCCAGCAGTTTATGGGCAGGGATCAATGAGCAGTTCTTC.

Concerning this clonotype itself: Relative to the germline gene, one junction end is altered; a read error may explain this. As DNA, the CDR3 is TGTGCTAGCAGCGTCACTCAACGGGGGGAGACCCAGTACTTC. This codes for CASSVTQRGETQYF. The chain recombines TRBV7-6 with TRBJ2-5; D is perhaps TRBD2 (6 bases). CDR1 is SGHVS, CDR2 FNYEAQ, per germline. This CDR3 contains 14 residues.

This clonotype has just a few counts. The chain carries TRBV7-1 and TRBJ2-3; D call uncertain. TRBV7-1 is recorded as an ORF, its role being uncertain. This CDR3 spans 14 amino acids. Trimming shortened V by 5 bases and J by 3 bases, and 12 bases separated the two germline ends. In nucleotides, the CDR3 is TGTGCCAGCAGCAAATACATAGAGACAGATACGCAGTATTTT. Protein product: CASSKYIETDTQYF.

The chain recombines TRBV7-9 with TRBJ2-5; D remains ambiguous. The CDR3 length is 11 residues. V shed 5 bases and J shed 6 bases, with 7 bases lying between them. Germline CDR1 reads SEHNR; CDR2 reads FQNEAQ (reference sequence). This CDR3 is CASSAGQTQYF. The CDR3 nucleotides are TGTGCCAGCAGCGCTGGACAGACCCAGTACTTC.

CDR3 DNA sequence: TGTGCCAGCAGCTTGGTATGGGGAGATACGCAGTATTTT. It encodes CASSLVWGDTQYF. The rearrangement joins TRBV7-9 to TRBJ2-3; D gene ambiguous. Germline-derived CDR1 and CDR2 are SEHNR and FQNEAQ (reference sequence). V shed 3 bases and J shed 5 bases, with 9 bases lying between them. There are 13 residues in the CDR3.

This chain connects TRBV7-6 to TRBJ2-5; D remains ambiguous. Judging by the DNA end, TRBJ2-7 fits better; the J call may be wrong. Germline CDR1 reads SGHVS; CDR2 reads FNYEAQ. CDR3 size: 15 residues. DNA of the CDR3: TGTGCCAGCAGCTTAGGGAACCCCTCTATTGACGAGCAGTACTTC. Residues: CASSLGNPSIDEQYF.

A remark on this clonotype: Since no conserved phenylalanine or tryptophan closes the CDR3, a read error is the likely cause. It is unclear where the CDR3 begins or ends on the DNA, so no DNA is shown, and the CDR3 is as TCRdb lists it. This chain uses TRBV11-1 with TRBJ2-3; the DNA was not compared with TRBD1, the D call given in the table. Germline CDR1 SGHAT, CDR2 FQDESV (reference sequence). With termini counted, the CDR3 has 19 amino acids. CDR3: CASSFQGTGNSNSPLHFGP.

The V call is TRBV7-8, the J call TRBJ1-6; D call uncertain. The last part of the DNA fits TRBJ2-7 better; the J call may be wrong. Germline V gene lookup returns CDR1 SGHVS and CDR2 FQNEAQ. This CDR3 has 14 amino acids. This chain's CDR3 is CASSLDTRNYEQYF. The CDR3 DNA sequence: TGTGCCAGCAGCTTAGATACCCGGAATTACGAGCAGTACTTC.

The chain is built from TRBV28 and TRBJ2-5, with 7 bases lining up with TRBD1. The last part of the DNA fits TRBJ2-1 better; the J call may be wrong. Germline CDR1 MDHEN, CDR2 SYDVKM. The CDR3 covers 16 residues. The CDR3 bases are TGTGCCAGCAGTTTCCGTGACAGGGTTGCCTACAATGAGCAGTTCTTC. Amino acids: CASSFRDRVAYNEQFF.

This chain joins TRBV6-5 and TRBJ2-3, with 12 bases identical to TRBD2. The CDR3 extends over 17 amino acids. Germline V gives CDR1 MNHEY, CDR2 SVGAGI. J gave up 2 bases and V 5 bases, and 8 bases lay outside the gene matches. In DNA form, the CDR3 reads TGTGCCAGCAGTGAAAGGCTAGCGGGAGGGCTCACAGATACGCAGTATTTT. Translation: CASSERLAGGLTDTQYF.

This clonotype was found many times. The chain recombines TRBV7-3 with TRBJ2-1; 8 bases map to TRBD2. CDR1 SGHTA and CDR2 FQGTGA come from the germline V gene. The CDR3 extends over 16 amino acids. V lost 0 bases to trimming and J lost 3 bases; unmatched junction nucleotides: 4. The CDR3: CASSLTWLAGYNEQFF. CDR3 in DNA: TGTGCCAGCAGCTTAACGTGGCTAGCGGGCTACAATGAGCAGTTCTTC.

The rearrangement uses TRBV7-3 and TRBJ2-7; 10 bases map to TRBD2. The last part of the DNA fits TRBJ2-1 better; the J call may be wrong. The CDR3 sequence is 16 residues long. Germline-derived CDR1 and CDR2 are SGHTA and FQGTGA. In DNA form, the CDR3 reads TGTGCCAGCAGCTTAGTCCTAGCGGGAGCTCGAAATGAGCAGTTCTTC. Residues: CASSLVLAGARNEQFF.

The V gene is TRBV12-3 or TRBV12-4, the J gene TRBJ2-2, with 10 bases fitting TRBD2. V shed 5 bases and J 1 base; nucleotides not matched to a gene: 4. This CDR3 is 16 amino acids long. The CDR3 sequence: CASSRTSGKNTGELFF. CDR3 in DNA: TGTGCCAGCAGTCGGACTAGCGGAAAGAACACCGGGGAGCTGTTTTTT.

The gene calls are TRBV7-9 and TRBJ1-1; tentative D call: TRBD1 (6 bases). The CDR3 consists of 15 residues. V was cut by 3 bases and J by 0 bases, with 11 bases left in between. Germline values: CDR1 SEHNR, CDR2 FQNEAQ (reference sequence). The CDR3 loop reads CASSFPGVLNTEAFF. For the CDR3, the DNA is TGTGCCAGCAGCTTTCCAGGGGTCTTGAACACTGAAGCTTTCTTT. The full variable domain, its missing parts supplied by reference TRBV7-9 and TRBJ1-1, is DTGVSQNPRHKITKRGQNVTFRCDPISEHNRLYWYRQTLGQGPEFLTYFQNEAQLEKSRLLSDRFSAERPKGSFSTLEIQRTEQGDSAMYLCASSFPGVLNTEAFFGQGTRLTVV.

The chain joins TRBV27 to TRBJ2-7, with 12 bases lining up with TRBD2. The end of the DNA aligns better with TRBJ2-1, so the J call may be wrong. This CDR3 is built from 17 residues. CDR1 is MNHEY and CDR2 is SMNVEV in the germline V gene (reference sequence). This chain's CDR3 is CASSRTSGIESYNEQFF. The CDR3 DNA reads as TGTGCCAGCAGCCGGACTAGCGGGATTGAGTCCTACAATGAGCAGTTCTTC.

This clonotype was observed a few times. This chain uses TRBV7-2 with TRBJ2-3; tentatively, D is TRBD1 (6 bases). The CDR3 sequence is 19 residues long. CDR1 and CDR2 from the germline V gene are SGHTA and FQGNSA. The V end lost 0 bases, the J end lost 3 bases, and 22 bases lay between the germline ends. CDR3 loop: CASSLAQRNLAGATDTQYF. CDR3 in DNA: TGTGCCAGCAGCTTAGCACAAAGGAACTTGGCAGGGGCAACAGATACGCAGTATTTT.